This TCR beta chain comes out of a study of type 1 and type 2 diabetes patients. Study-level information: Participants included type 1 and type 2 diabetes patients plus nondiabetic controls. From PBMCs, CD4+ and CD8+ T cells were isolated by magnetic microbeads.

Study-wide results and limits: Unmatched age and gender across groups might bias interpretation.

Trimming took off 7 bases at V and 4 bases at J, with 14 bases between the two ends. This CDR3 has 13 residues. CDR1 and CDR2 (germline): SNHLY, FYNNEI. A note on this clonotype: Antigen unknown.

PCR was run on genomic DNA. Amplification of the beta chain CDR3 used 30 forward and 13 reverse multiplex primers. One entry per CDR3 protein, called by TCRdb with MiXCR from the multiplex PCR reads. The sample contains 250,000 or so distinct CDR3 sequences, 40% to 50% of which appear only once. The sequence was obtained from a man younger than 35 with type 2 diabetes. The chain is built from TRBV2 and TRBJ2-7, with D possibly being TRBD1 (6 bases). Sample: peripheral blood mononuclear cells (PBMCs). CDR3 sequence: CASMMDRLYEQYF. The CDR3 region has the DNA TGTGCCAGCATGATGGACAGACTATACGAGCAGTACTTC.